The rows below give T cell receptor beta chains drawn from one sample of a study of blood T cell repertoires in COVID-19. TCRdb's copy holds only in-frame clones and misses some; the assay was immunoSEQ multiplex PCR. Of about 190,000 clones listed, 78% were seen once; the top ten hold 2.8%. The sequencing sample was made of peripheral blood. The receptors shown here come from an elderly woman with active or convalescent COVID-19. Each CDR3 is given with its conserved first and last residue. A D gene is named only where the DNA matches it firmly. A clone size is listed for some rows: how often the clone was seen (once, few, many), or a class if it is expanded.

CDR3 protein: CASSPPNNRGGGNQPQHF
CDR3 DNA: TGTGCCAGCTCACCACCAAATAACAGGGGCGGAGGCAATCAGCCCCAGCATTTT
V gene: TRBV18
clone size: NA
D gene: TRBD1
J gene: TRBJ1-5

CDR3 protein: CASSLQGSRSGNTIYF
CDR3 DNA: TGCGCCAGCAGCTTGCAGGGCAGTCGCTCTGGAAACACCATATATTTT
V gene: TRBV5-1
clone size: NA
D gene: NA
J gene: TRBJ1-3

CDR3 protein: CASSLLQGASGNTIYF
CDR3 DNA: TGTGCCAGCAGTTTATTACAGGGGGCCTCTGGAAACACCATATATTTT
V gene: TRBV28
clone size: few
D gene: TRBD1
J gene: TRBJ1-3

CDR3 protein: CASSLFTGGLNEKLFF
CDR3 DNA: TGTGCCAGCAGCTTATTTACAGGGGGTCTAAATGAAAAACTGTTTTTT
V gene: TRBV7-9
clone size: many
D gene: TRBD1
J gene: TRBJ1-4

CDR3 protein: CAIHNQPQHF
CDR3 DNA: TGTGCCATTCACAATCAGCCCCAGCATTTT
V gene: TRBV19
clone size: NA
D gene: NA
J gene: TRBJ1-5

CDR3 protein: CASSWTANYGYTF
CDR3 DNA: TGTGCCAGCAGCTGGACAGCTAACTATGGCTACACCTTC
V gene: TRBV27
clone size: NA
D gene: NA
J gene: TRBJ1-2

CDR3 protein: CASSRGPDETQYF
CDR3 DNA: TGTGCCAGCAGTCGCGGGCCTGATGAGACCCAGTACTTC
V gene: TRBV6-2/TRBV6-3
clone size: NA
D gene: NA
J gene: TRBJ2-5

CDR3 protein: CASSEGRGYGYTF
CDR3 DNA: TGTGCCAGCAGTGAGGGGCGAGGCTATGGCTACACCTTC
V gene: TRBV6-1
clone size: NA
D gene: NA
J gene: TRBJ1-2

CDR3 protein: CASSALQGSNEKLFF
CDR3 DNA: TGTGCCAGCAGCGCTTTACAGGGGTCTAATGAAAAACTGTTTTTT
V gene: TRBV9
clone size: once
D gene: TRBD1
J gene: TRBJ1-4

CDR3 protein: CASSLEGPLFSPLHF
CDR3 DNA: TGTGCCAGCAGTTTAGAGGGTCCCCTTTTTTCACCCCTCCACTTT
V gene: TRBV27
clone size: NA
D gene: NA
J gene: TRBJ1-6

CDR3 protein: CASSLLVGRGAEAFF
CDR3 DNA: TGTGCCAGCAGCTTGTTAGTGGGCAGGGGGGCTGAAGCTTTCTTT
V gene: TRBV5-4
clone size: NA
D gene: TRBD1
J gene: TRBJ1-1

CDR3 protein: CASSFWTGGSQETQYF
CDR3 DNA: TGTGCCAGCAGTTTCTGGACAGGGGGGTCCCAAGAGACCCAGTACTTC
V gene: TRBV27
clone size: NA
D gene: TRBD1
J gene: TRBJ2-5

CDR3 protein: CASSLGGAEGYTF
CDR3 DNA: TGCGCCAGCAGCTTGGGTGGGGCGGAGGGCTACACCTTC
V gene: TRBV5-1
clone size: NA
D gene: NA
J gene: TRBJ1-2

CDR3 protein: CASSQVGIGRGSNEQYF
CDR3 DNA: TGTGCCAGCAGCCAAGTAGGAATCGGGCGGGGGAGCAACGAGCAGTACTTC
V gene: TRBV4-2
clone size: once
D gene: TRBD2
J gene: TRBJ2-7

CDR3 protein: CASSPGTGVGTEAFF
CDR3 DNA: TGTGCCAGCAGTCCCGGGACAGGGGTAGGTACTGAAGCTTTCTTT
V gene: TRBV5-5
clone size: NA
D gene: TRBD1
J gene: TRBJ1-1

CDR3 protein: CASSFRMTGANTEAFF
CDR3 DNA: TGTGCCAGCAGTTTCCGTATGACAGGGGCGAACACTGAAGCTTTCTTT
V gene: TRBV27
clone size: few
D gene: TRBD1
J gene: TRBJ1-1

CDR3 protein: CSASGVEKLFF
CDR3 DNA: TGCAGCGCCTCGGGGGTAGAAAAACTGTTTTTT
V gene: TRBV29-1
clone size: NA
D gene: NA
J gene: TRBJ1-4

CDR3 protein: CASSFRPSKLSF
CDR3 DNA: TGTGCCAGCAGTTTTCGCCCGTCTAAACTCTCCTTT
V gene: TRBV12-3/TRBV12-4
clone size: NA
D gene: NA
J gene: TRBJ1-4

CDR3 protein: CASSRGTDSPLHF
CDR3 DNA: TGTGCCAGCAGCCGAGGGACAGATTCACCCCTCCACTTT
V gene: TRBV11-3
clone size: NA
D gene: TRBD1
J gene: TRBJ1-6

CDR3 protein: CATSDPTGVGTGELFF
CDR3 DNA: TGTGCCACCAGTGACCCGACAGGGGTAGGGACCGGGGAGCTGTTTTTT
V gene: TRBV24-1
clone size: NA
D gene: TRBD1
J gene: TRBJ2-2

CDR3 protein: CASSQDQGFGNEKLFF
CDR3 DNA: TGCGCCAGCAGCCAAGACCAGGGTTTTGGTAATGAAAAACTGTTTTTT
V gene: TRBV4-3
clone size: NA
D gene: NA
J gene: TRBJ1-4

CDR3 protein: CASSPPLWAGETQYF
CDR3 DNA: TGTGCCAGCAGCCCCCCGTTGTGGGCGGGGGAGACCCAGTACTTC
V gene: TRBV3-1/TRBV3-2
clone size: NA
D gene: NA
J gene: TRBJ2-5

CDR3 protein: CASSSTGVGGTGELFF
CDR3 DNA: TGTGCCAGCTCATCGACAGGGGTCGGAGGGACCGGGGAGCTGTTTTTT
V gene: TRBV18
clone size: few
D gene: TRBD1
J gene: TRBJ2-2

CDR3 protein: CASSPRRTADAYEQYF
CDR3 DNA: TGTGCCAGCAGCCCGCGCCGGACAGCCGACGCCTACGAGCAGTACTTC
V gene: TRBV9
clone size: NA
D gene: NA
J gene: TRBJ2-7

CDR3 protein: CAGGGPGAFF
CDR3 DNA: TGTGCCGGCGGGGGGCCCGGCGCTTTCTTT
V gene: TRBV6-6
clone size: NA
D gene: NA
J gene: TRBJ1-1

CDR3 protein: CASSLVANSGANVLTF
CDR3 DNA: TGTGCCAGCAGCTTAGTTGCGAATTCAGGGGCCAACGTCCTGACTTTC
V gene: TRBV7-6
clone size: NA
D gene: NA
J gene: TRBJ2-6

CDR3 protein: CATSRDAMGKAEQFF
CDR3 DNA: TGTGCCACCAGCAGAGATGCGATGGGCAAGGCTGAGCAGTTCTTC
V gene: TRBV15
clone size: NA
D gene: NA
J gene: TRBJ2-1

CDR3 protein: CASSPREVPNYGYTF
CDR3 DNA: TGTGCCAGCTCTCCGAGGGAAGTTCCTAACTATGGCTACACCTTC
V gene: TRBV18
clone size: NA
D gene: NA
J gene: TRBJ1-2

CDR3 protein: CASSRSSGSTDTQYF
CDR3 DNA: TGTGCCAGCAGCCGAAGTTCAGGGAGCACAGATACGCAGTATTTT
V gene: TRBV28
clone size: NA
D gene: NA
J gene: TRBJ2-3

CDR3 protein: CASRQQGGQETQYF
CDR3 DNA: TGTGCCAGCAGACAACAGGGGGGACAAGAGACCCAGTACTTC
V gene: TRBV13
clone size: NA
D gene: TRBD1
J gene: TRBJ2-5

CDR3 protein: CASSLRDNYNEQFF
CDR3 DNA: TGTGCCAGCAGCCTACGGGACAACTACAATGAGCAGTTCTTC
V gene: TRBV4-2
clone size: NA
D gene: NA
J gene: TRBJ2-1

CDR3 protein: CASSLDLPGELFF
CDR3 DNA: TGTGCCAGCAGCCTGGACCTACCCGGGGAGCTGTTTTTT
V gene: TRBV5-4
clone size: NA
D gene: NA
J gene: TRBJ2-2

CDR3 protein: CATSAPGQGFPQPQHF
CDR3 DNA: TGTGCCACCTCTGCCCCGGGACAGGGATTTCCTCAGCCCCAGCATTTT
V gene: TRBV10-3
clone size: NA
D gene: TRBD1
J gene: TRBJ1-5

CDR3 protein: CASRTVDWAGLFF
CDR3 DNA: TGTGCCAGCAGGACAGTCGATTGGGCAGGACTGTTTTTT
V gene: TRBV2
clone size: NA
D gene: NA
J gene: TRBJ1-4

CDR3 protein: CASIPSRGRSLNLGGYTF
CDR3 DNA: TGTGCCAGCATTCCCAGTAGGGGGCGGTCCCTAAACCTAGGTGGCTACACCTTC
V gene: TRBV28
clone size: NA
D gene: TRBD1
J gene: TRBJ1-2

CDR3 protein: CASTPELNTEAFF
CDR3 DNA: TGTGCCAGCACCCCGGAGTTGAACACTGAAGCTTTCTTT
V gene: TRBV2
clone size: NA
D gene: NA
J gene: TRBJ1-1

CDR3 protein: CASSFSGFEGYTF
CDR3 DNA: TGTGCCAGCAGTTTTTCAGGGTTCGAGGGCTACACCTTC
V gene: TRBV12-3/TRBV12-4
clone size: NA
D gene: NA
J gene: TRBJ1-2

CDR3 protein: CASSYQENYGYTF
CDR3 DNA: TGTGCCAGCAGTTACCAAGAGAACTATGGCTACACCTTC
V gene: TRBV6-6
clone size: few
D gene: NA
J gene: TRBJ1-2

CDR3 protein: CASSQEGWGLYYEQYF
CDR3 DNA: TGTGCCAGCAGCCAAGAAGGGTGGGGCCTATACTACGAGCAGTACTTC
V gene: TRBV4-2
clone size: NA
D gene: NA
J gene: TRBJ2-7

CDR3 protein: CASSQDVAGGVAWEQYF
CDR3 DNA: TGCGCCAGCAGCCAAGATGTGGCAGGGGGAGTAGCCTGGGAGCAGTACTTC
V gene: TRBV4-3
clone size: NA
D gene: TRBD1
J gene: TRBJ2-7

CDR3 protein: CASSGVLDEKLFF
CDR3 DNA: TGTGCCAGCTCGGGGGTCCTGGATGAAAAACTGTTTTTT
V gene: TRBV6-5
clone size: NA
D gene: NA
J gene: TRBJ1-4

CDR3 protein: CAWATGTSSPLHF
CDR3 DNA: TGTGCCTGGGCAACAGGTACGTCGTCGCCCCTCCACTTT
V gene: TRBV30
clone size: NA
D gene: NA
J gene: TRBJ1-6

CDR3 protein: CASTAAGRSTEAFF
CDR3 DNA: TGCGCCAGCACCGCTGCAGGGAGGAGCACTGAAGCTTTCTTT
V gene: TRBV10-2
clone size: NA
D gene: NA
J gene: TRBJ1-1

CDR3 protein: CASSQDREDYGYTF
CDR3 DNA: TGTGCCAGCAGCCAAGACAGGGAGGACTATGGCTACACCTTC
V gene: TRBV3-1/TRBV3-2
clone size: NA
D gene: NA
J gene: TRBJ1-2

CDR3 protein: CASSPLGGAGGYTF
CDR3 DNA: TGTGCCAGCAGTCCCCTTGGGGGGGCAGGAGGCTACACCTTC
V gene: TRBV14
clone size: NA
D gene: NA
J gene: TRBJ1-2

CDR3 protein: CASSPQGDSYQPQHF
CDR3 DNA: TGTGCCAGCAGCCCCCAGGGGGACTCCTATCAGCCCCAGCATTTT
V gene: TRBV9
clone size: few
D gene: TRBD1
J gene: TRBJ1-5

CDR3 protein: CASSLEGGGEQYF
CDR3 DNA: TGTGCCAGCAGCTTAGAGGGCGGAGGCGAGCAGTACTTC
V gene: TRBV11-2
clone size: NA
D gene: NA
J gene: TRBJ2-7

CDR3 protein: CASRIWTGGSYEQYF
CDR3 DNA: TGTGCCAGCAGAATATGGACAGGGGGCTCCTACGAGCAGTACTTC
V gene: TRBV5-4
clone size: NA
D gene: TRBD1
J gene: TRBJ2-7

CDR3 protein: CASSPRFAISVQETQYF
CDR3 DNA: TGTGCCAGCAGTCCCCGATTCGCGATTAGCGTCCAAGAGACCCAGTACTTC
V gene: TRBV6-6
clone size: NA
D gene: NA
J gene: TRBJ2-5

CDR3 protein: CASSTRDSPTGYEQYF
CDR3 DNA: TGTGCCAGTAGTACGCGGGACTCCCCTACGGGCTACGAGCAGTACTTC
V gene: TRBV19
clone size: NA
D gene: NA
J gene: TRBJ2-7

CDR3 protein: CASSNGLAAYNEQFF
CDR3 DNA: TGTGCCAGTAGCAACGGACTAGCGGCCTACAATGAGCAGTTCTTC
V gene: TRBV28
clone size: NA
D gene: TRBD2
J gene: TRBJ2-1

CDR3 protein: CASSVLYGGLAEKLFF
CDR3 DNA: TGTGCCAGCAGCGTGCTGTACGGGGGGCTAGCTGAAAAACTGTTTTTT
V gene: TRBV14
clone size: few
D gene: NA
J gene: TRBJ1-4

CDR3 protein: CASSLAGLAESTDTQYF
CDR3 DNA: TGTGCCAGCAGCTTGGCCGGGCTAGCGGAGTCCACAGATACGCAGTATTTT
V gene: TRBV5-4
clone size: NA
D gene: TRBD2
J gene: TRBJ2-3

CDR3 protein: CASSMTGEGNQPQHF
CDR3 DNA: TGTGCCAGTAGTATGACAGGGGAGGGCAATCAGCCCCAGCATTTT
V gene: TRBV19
clone size: NA
D gene: TRBD1
J gene: TRBJ1-5

CDR3 protein: CASSVGYSGNNEKLFF
CDR3 DNA: TGTGCCAGCAGCGTAGGGTATTCAGGGAATAATGAAAAACTGTTTTTT
V gene: TRBV9
clone size: NA
D gene: NA
J gene: TRBJ1-4

CDR3 protein: CASSLTDRGNGNTIYF
CDR3 DNA: TGTGCCAGCAGCTTAACCGACAGGGGAAATGGAAACACCATATATTTT
V gene: TRBV11-2
clone size: NA
D gene: TRBD1
J gene: TRBJ1-3

CDR3 protein: CASSWGQGGSYNEQFF
CDR3 DNA: TGTGCCAGCAGCTGGGGTCAGGGAGGCTCCTACAATGAGCAGTTCTTC
V gene: TRBV7-8
clone size: NA
D gene: NA
J gene: TRBJ2-1